This entry lists 21 T cell receptor beta chains sequenced from one sample in a study of blood T cell repertoires in COVID-19. The repertoire was sequenced with immunoSEQ multiplex PCR; TCRdb's copy has only in-frame clones and lacks some. This sample carries approximately 92,000 clones, roughly 87% of them seen once, and the ten largest clones take approximately 20%. Material for sequencing was peripheral blood. The receptors derive from a woman aged 55-69 years with COVID-19, enrolled during active disease.

The V call is TRBV2, the J call TRBJ1-5; 9 nucleotides align to TRBD1. Germline V gene lookup returns CDR1 SNHLY and CDR2 FYNNEI. Unmatched junction bases numbered 9, after V lost 5 bases and J lost 1 base. The CDR3 has 17 residues. This CDR3 is CASSSLAGTGSNQPQHF. In nucleotides, the CDR3 is TGTGCCAGCAGTTCCTTGGCAGGGACAGGGAGCAATCAGCCCCAGCATTTT.

The V gene is TRBV3-1 (or the pseudogene TRBV3-2), the J gene TRBJ2-7; 9 bases agree with TRBD1. The CDR3 sequence is 15 residues long. The junction had 5 bases not matched to a gene; V was cut back by 1 base and J by 4 bases. Germline CDR1 reads LGHDT; CDR2 reads YNNKEL (reference sequence). The CDR3 protein is CASSQVGQGLYEQYF. The CDR3 DNA is TGTGCCAGCAGCCAAGTGGGACAGGGTTTATACGAGCAGTACTTC.

This clone occurred once. This chain joins TRBV6-1 and TRBJ2-3; 8 nucleotides line up with TRBD2. Germline V gene data show CDR1 as MNHNS and CDR2 as SASEGT. V gave up 4 bases and J gave up 5 bases; unmatched junction bases: 17. The CDR3 runs to 18 residues. CDR3 region: CASSGRIAGGPGQDTQYF. DNA for the CDR3: TGTGCCAGCAGTGGCCGTATTGCGGGGGGCCCGGGACAAGATACGCAGTATTTT.

The rearrangement links TRBV6-2 or TRBV6-3 to TRBJ2-6; 7 positions agree with TRBD2. The germline CDR1 and CDR2 sequences are MNHEY and SVGEGT. The ends lost 0 bases at V and 4 bases at J; junction bases unmatched: 3. CDR3 length: 16 residues. The CDR3 sequence: CASSYSGGYGANVLTF. CDR3 sequence (DNA): TGTGCCAGCAGTTACTCGGGGGGGTACGGGGCCAACGTCCTGACTTTC.

The genes are TRBV6-6 and TRBJ2-7; 9 bases agree with TRBD2. The germline gives CDR1 MNHNY, CDR2 SVGAGI (reference sequence). The CDR3 runs to 13 residues. The ends lost 7 bases at V and 2 bases at J; junction bases unmatched: 3. The chain's CDR3 is CASTSGGTYEQYF. The CDR3 DNA is TGTGCCAGCACCAGCGGGGGGACCTACGAGCAGTACTTC.

J is TRBJ1-2 and V is TRBV2; possibly TRBD1 for D (6 bases). CDR3 length equals 13 residues. CDR1 is SNHLY, CDR2 FYNNEI, per germline. Trimming pared 9 bases from V and 4 bases from J, leaving 15 bases between. This CDR3 reads CASPRGGGYGYTF. The CDR3 nucleotides are TGTGCCAGTCCTCGCGGGGGCGGCTATGGCTACACCTTC. The full variable domain, completed using reference TRBV2 and TRBJ1-2, is EPEVTQTPSHQVTQMGQEVILRCVPISNHLYFYWYRQILGQKVEFLVSFYNNEISEKSEIFDDQFSVERPDGSNFTLKIRSTKLEDSAMYFCASPRGGGYGYTFGSGTRLTVV.

The chain has TRBV2 and TRBJ1-1, with 8 bases aligning to TRBD1. CDR3 length equals 14 residues. The V gene end was trimmed by 6 bases and the J gene end by 4 bases; junction bases not matched to a gene: 7. The germline gives CDR1 SNHLY, CDR2 FYNNEI. CDR3 nucleotides: TGTGCCAGCAGACTTGAAACAGGGGGCACTGAAGCTTTCTTT. Its translation is CASRLETGGTEAFF.

In DNA, the CDR3 is TGTGCCAGCAGTTTACAGTCGCCTCCCGAGCAGTACTTC. This codes for CASSLQSPPEQYF. The genes are TRBV12-3 or TRBV12-4 and TRBJ2-7; unclear D gene. The length of the CDR3 is 13 residues. Trimming cost V 2 bases and J 6 bases, with 11 bases left between them.

V usage is TRBV18 and J usage is TRBJ1-4; D might be TRBD1 (6 bases). The length of the CDR3 is 16 residues. Trimming pared 3 bases from V and 8 bases from J, leaving 19 bases between. CDR1 and CDR2 (germline): KGHSH, LQKENI. The CDR3 loop reads CASSPNRGLQGEKLFF. The DNA for the CDR3 is TGTGCCAGCTCACCCAACCGAGGGCTCCAGGGGGAAAAACTGTTTTTT. Using reference TRBV18 and TRBJ1-4 for the parts outside the CDR3, the full variable domain is NAGVMQNPRHLVRRRGQEARLRCSPMKGHSHVYWYRQLPEEGLKFMVYLQKENIIDESGMPKERFSAEFPKEGPSILRIQQVVRGDSAAYFCASSPNRGLQGEKLFFGSGTQLSVL.

This clone turned up a few times. This chain connects TRBV28 to TRBJ1-3; the match to TRBD1 covers 7 bases. The V gene's germline CDR1 is MDHEN and CDR2 SYDVKM. The CDR3 is made up of 14 amino acids. The junction had 3 bases not matched to a gene; V was cut back by 7 bases and J by 0 bases. The CDR3 DNA follows: TGTGCCAGCAAATCAGGGGGCTCTGGAAACACCATATATTTT. Its protein is CASKSGGSGNTIYF.

This sequence joins TRBV6-5 and TRBJ1-1; unclear D gene. V was shortened by 6 bases and J by 0 bases, with 8 bases between the two germline ends. Germline V CDR1 and CDR2: MNHEY, SVGAGI. This CDR3 comprises 13 residues. CDR3 residues: CASSATVNTEAFF. CDR3 DNA: TGTGCCAGCAGCGCAACGGTGAACACTGAAGCTTTCTTT.

The chain combines TRBV7-3 with TRBJ2-1; 7 bases line up with TRBD2. The CDR3 contains 13 residues. The germline V gene encodes CDR1 SGHTA and CDR2 FQGTGA. V shed 5 bases and J 15 bases; nucleotides not matched to a gene: 13. CDR3 residues: CASSPRRSGEVFF. As DNA, the CDR3 is TGTGCCAGCAGCCCTCGTCGGAGCGGGGAGGTGTTCTTC.

The rearrangement joins TRBV5-1 to TRBJ2-1; 11 bases are a match to TRBD2. The V segment lost 1 base and the J segment 5 bases; nucleotides outside the gene matches: 2. Per germline, CDR1 SGHRS and CDR2 YFSETQ. This CDR3 is built from 15 residues. The CDR3 sequence is CASSLLAGGHNEQFF. The CDR3 DNA reads as TGCGCCAGCAGCTTGTTAGCGGGGGGGCACAATGAGCAGTTCTTC.

The chain employs TRBV3-1 (or the pseudogene TRBV3-2) and TRBJ2-3, with D unclear. V lost 2 bases, J lost 7 bases, and 10 bases lay in between. Germline loops: CDR1 LGHDT, CDR2 YNNKEL (reference sequence). This CDR3 spans 13 amino acids. The CDR3 DNA reads as TGTGCCAGCAGCCAAAAGCGAGCATATACGCAGTATTTT. This sequence encodes CASSQKRAYTQYF.

J is TRBJ1-2 and V is TRBV6-2 or TRBV6-3; perhaps TRBD1 as D (6 bases). Trimming removed 5 bases at V and 5 bases at J, with 15 bases between. CDR3 length: 14 residues. CDR1 and CDR2 (germline): MNHEY, SVGEGT. CDR3 residues: CASSDMGHYYGYTF. The CDR3 nucleotides are TGTGCCAGCAGTGATATGGGACACTATTATGGCTACACCTTC.

V is TRBV6-6 and J is TRBJ2-2, with 7 bases identical to TRBD1. Germline values: CDR1 MNHNY, CDR2 SVGAGI (reference sequence). CDR3 length equals 15 residues. J was trimmed by 1 base and V by 8 bases; bases with no gene match: 7. As DNA, the CDR3 is TGTGCCAGCCTAACTCGGACAGGGAACACCGGGGAGCTGTTTTTT. Translated, it gives CASLTRTGNTGELFF.

The rearrangement joins TRBV7-2 to TRBJ1-2, with a weak D call TRBD1 (6 bases). Germline V gives CDR1 SGHTA, CDR2 FQGNSA. This CDR3 contains 14 residues. The V gene lost 6 bases and the J gene lost 0 bases, with 11 bases spanning the gap. In DNA form, the CDR3 reads TGTGCCAGCAGAGCGGGGGGGCCTAACTATGGCTACACCTTC. It yields the protein CASRAGGPNYGYTF.

The V call is TRBV19, the J call TRBJ2-5; 7 nucleotides line up with TRBD1. This CDR3 comprises 16 residues. The germline CDR1 and CDR2 sequences are LNHDA and SQIVND (reference sequence). J lost 2 bases, V lost 4 bases, and 10 bases had no gene match. The CDR3 sequence: CASSRDTGTEQETQYF. The CDR3 nucleotides read TGTGCCAGTAGTAGGGACACCGGGACAGAACAAGAGACCCAGTACTTC. Combining the CDR3 with reference TRBV19 and TRBJ2-5 gives the whole variable domain DGGITQSPKYLFRKEGQNVTLSCEQNLNHDAMYWYRQDPGQGLRLIYYSQIVNDFQKGDIAEGYSVSREKKESFPLTVTSAQKNPTAFYLCASSRDTGTEQETQYFGPGTRLLVL.

The rearrangement links TRBV6-5 to TRBJ2-7, with 11 bases fitting TRBD1. From germline, CDR1 is MNHEY and CDR2 SVGAGI. The CDR3 is 15 amino acids. The V segment lost 6 bases and the J segment 2 bases; nucleotides outside the gene matches: 6. The CDR3 loop is CASSSRTGGTYEQYF. The DNA of the CDR3 is TGTGCCAGCAGCAGCCGGACAGGGGGCACCTACGAGCAGTACTTC.

The gene calls are TRBV6-2 or TRBV6-3 and TRBJ1-4; 7 positions agree with TRBD1. The germline V gene has CDR1 MNHEY and CDR2 SVGEGT. This CDR3 has 15 amino acids. V gave up 2 bases and J gave up 4 bases; unmatched junction bases: 4. CDR3 residues: CASSYNRGSNEKLFF. DNA of the CDR3: TGTGCCAGCAGTTACAACAGGGGAAGTAATGAAAAACTGTTTTTT.

CDR3 amino acids: CASSPGRGHTEAFF. DNA for the CDR3: TGTGCCAGCTCACCCGGGAGGGGGCACACTGAAGCTTTCTTT. J is TRBJ1-1 and V is TRBV18; 7 bases align to TRBD1. The CDR3 has 14 residues. J lost 3 bases, V lost 3 bases, and 4 bases had no gene match. In germline, CDR1 is KGHSH, CDR2 LQKENI.